This T cell receptor beta chain was sequenced in a study of shared clonotypes between healthy human individuals. Study-wide background: Donors consisted of two women and three men between 18 and 49. Study-wide results and limits: The diversity represented, both genetic and in exposure history, was limited by few donors.

Sequencing used immunoSEQ multiplex PCR; TCRdb keeps in-frame clones, though not all of them. The sample consists of approximately 340,000 clones, around 74% of them appearing once. As regards this clone: The antigen remains undetermined.

From germline, CDR1 is SGHTA and CDR2 FQGNSA. The CDR3 consists of 15 residues. Trimming left V 5 bases short and J 0 bases short, with 13 bases between. The rearrangement uses TRBV7-2 and TRBJ1-2; D is possibly TRBD1 (6 bases). The sequence derives from a young man in good health. Sequencing input: memory CD4+ T cells sorted from blood. Subset of the sample: CD45RA-negative fraction. CDR3 in amino acids: CASSGTQPANYGYTF. The CDR3 region has the DNA TGTGCCAGCAGCGGGACACAGCCCGCTAACTATGGCTACACCTTC. The variable domain in full, with the rest retrieved from reference TRBV7-2 and TRBJ1-2, is GAGVSQSPSNKVTEKGKDVELRCDPISGHTALYWYRQSLGQGLEFLIYFQGNSAPDKSGLPSDRFSAERTGGSVSTLTIQRTQQEDSAVYLCASSGTQPANYGYTFGSGTRLTVV.